This TCR beta chain was retrieved from a study of T cell repertoires in cytomegalovirus infection. Study summary: Evidence of both CMV infection and a matching HLA type came from public TCR beta signatures. Study-level results: Predominance within the ex vivo response was attributable to HLA-C-restricted CMV-specific TCR beta clonotypes.

As regards this clonotype: As yet, its antigen is unknown.

V was cut by 2 bases and J by 6 bases, with 8 bases left in between. CDR3 length: 13 amino acids. Looked up from germline, CDR1 is SEHNR and CDR2 is FQNEAQ (reference sequence). Using its own MiXCR run on the reads, TCRdb lists one record per CDR3 protein. The sample holds about 830,000 distinct CDR3 sequences; approximately 32% are singletons and the top ten take around 12%. This receptor was obtained from a human donor in good health (CMV status not recorded). Some clones in this sample may be carry-over from other donors' samples. V is TRBV7-9 and J is TRBJ2-1; D not resolved. Here the sequenced sample was cultured CD8+ T cells from PBMCs, taken from culture after CMV antigen stimulation. CDR3 coding DNA: TGTGCCAGCAGCTTACAACAGCGCAATGAGCAGTTCTTC. This codes for CASSLQQRNEQFF.